The 18 T cell receptor beta chains below all came from one sample that was sequenced in a study of graft-versus-host responses after intestinal transplantation (dated by TCRdb to the early 2020s). What these receptors recognize is not known. The time point label on this specimen signifies: cells obtained before transplantation from donor or recipient. The library was obtained by the immunoSEQ multiplex PCR assay. As stored in TCRdb, this immuneACCESS dataset retains in-frame rearrangements with V and J assigned. A fraction of the clones does not appear; measured against another copy, unresolved V genes explain less than half of the discrepancy, and the remainder lacks a known reason. The sample includes approximately 120,000 clones, with roughly nine tenths observed a single time. Roughly 0.17% of the sample comes from the top ten. This material consisted of unstimulated CD4+ T cells sorted from spleen or lymph node cells, taken before intestinal transplant. The source is a human donor who received an intestinal transplant.

Written as DNA, the CDR3 is TGTGCCAGCAAAACCCGGGACCGAGTTTATGGCTACACCTTC. Translated, it gives CASKTRDRVYGYTF. The genes are TRBV2 and TRBJ1-2; TRBD1 might be the D (5 bases). The length of the CDR3 is 14 residues. CDR1 is SNHLY and CDR2 is FYNNEI in the germline V gene. V lost 7 bases and J lost 5, with 17 bases in between.

V usage is TRBV11-2 and J usage is TRBJ1-3, with unresolved D. The CDR3 has 13 amino acids. The ends were cut back, 5 bases at V and 2 bases at J, with 7 bases in the middle. Germline V lookup: CDR1 SGHAT, CDR2 FQNNGV. The CDR3 sequence: CASSGRPGNTIYF. For the CDR3, the DNA is TGTGCCAGCAGCGGACGCCCTGGAAACACCATATATTTT.

This clone was detected only a few times. This sequence joins TRBV30 and TRBJ1-2; D remains unclear. The CDR3 totals 12 residues. V lost 2 bases, J lost 2 bases, and 6 bases lay in between. Germline lookup yields CDR1 GTSNPN and CDR2 SVGIG (reference sequence). The CDR3 sequence: CAWSPGNYGYTF. CDR3 sequence (DNA): TGTGCCTGGAGTCCGGGGAACTATGGCTACACCTTC. Looking up the rest from reference TRBV30 and TRBJ1-2 gives the full variable domain: SQTIHQWPATLVQPVGSPLSLECTVEGTSNPNLYWYRQAAGRGLQLLFYSVGIGQISSEVPQNLSASRPQDRQFILSSKKLLLSDSGFYLCAWSPGNYGYTFGSGTRLTVV.

The chain links TRBV28 to TRBJ2-2; 8 nucleotides line up with TRBD1. This CDR3 spans 15 amino acids. Germline CDR1 is MDHEN and CDR2 is SYDVKM. The ends lost 3 bases at V and 5 bases at J; junction bases unmatched: 5. As DNA, the CDR3 is TGTGCCAGCAGTTTGGTCAGGGGGCCGACCGGGGAGCTGTTTTTT. Translating gives CASSLVRGPTGELFF.

This chain connects TRBV4-1 to TRBJ1-1; D uncertain. The CDR3 is 16 amino acids. Germline loops: CDR1 MGHRA, CDR2 YSYEKL. V was trimmed by 1 base and J by 1 base, leaving 13 bases between them. CDR3 sequence reads: CASSQGIVVPNTEAFF. The CDR3 region has the DNA TGCGCCAGCAGCCAAGGAATCGTTGTACCGAACACTGAAGCTTTCTTT.

The V gene is TRBV11-3, the J gene TRBJ1-3, with TRBD1 matching over 7 bases. The CDR3 totals 18 residues. Germline CDR1 SGHNT, CDR2 YENEEA. Unmatched junction bases numbered 13, after V lost 5 bases and J lost 0 bases. As DNA, the CDR3 is TGTGCCAGCAGCCCGGACCCGGGACAGATACTCTCTGGAAACACCATATATTTT. The encoded protein is CASSPDPGQILSGNTIYF.

J is TRBJ2-3 and V is TRBV19; no clear D. There are 13 residues in the CDR3. The V and J ends lost 2 bases and 7 bases respectively, with 10 bases between them. Looked up from germline, CDR1 is LNHDA and CDR2 is SQIVND (reference sequence). The DNA of the CDR3 is TGTGCCAGTAGTATACGAGTTCCAAATACGCAGTATTTT. This sequence encodes CASSIRVPNTQYF.

This rearrangement joins TRBV9 to TRBJ2-1, with D perhaps matching TRBD1 (6 bases). The germline gives CDR1 SGDLS, CDR2 YYNGEE. V was trimmed by 4 bases and J by 5 bases, leaving 13 bases between them. The CDR3 totals 14 residues. The CDR3 region is CASSKGQPNNEQFF. Written as DNA, the CDR3 is TGTGCCAGCAGCAAGGGACAACCGAACAATGAGCAGTTCTTC. Using reference TRBV9 and TRBJ2-1 for the parts outside the CDR3, the full variable domain is DSGVTQTPKHLITATGQRVTLRCSPRSGDLSVYWYQQSLDQGLQFLIQYYNGEERAKGNILERFSAQQFPDLHSELNLSSLELGDSALYFCASSKGQPNNEQFFGPGTRLTVL.

The chain links TRBV6-1 to TRBJ1-5; 7 nucleotides match TRBD1. With 11 bases clipped from V and 5 bases from J, the junction kept 6 bases outside the gene matches. The length of the CDR3 is 12 residues. Germline lookup yields CDR1 MNHNS and CDR2 SASEGT. CDR3 amino acids: CALGQEYQPQHF. DNA of the CDR3: TGTGCCCTAGGACAGGAGTATCAGCCCCAGCATTTT.

This chain links TRBV5-1 with TRBJ1-1, with D possibly being TRBD1 (5 bases). This CDR3 has 13 residues. CDR1 is SGHRS and CDR2 is YFSETQ in the germline V gene. V lost 4 bases to trimming and J lost 3 bases, with 10 bases between them. CDR3 region: CASSGGEDTEAFF. DNA for the CDR3: TGCGCCAGCAGCGGGGGAGAGGACACTGAAGCTTTCTTT.

Note on this clone: Mismatch with germline at one junction end may stem from a read error. J is TRBJ1-1 and V is TRBV10-1; D remains unclear. The germline V gene has CDR1 WNHNN and CDR2 SYGVQD (reference sequence). The CDR3 has 12 residues. As DNA, the CDR3 is TGCGCCAGCAGTGATCCCAACACGGAAGCTTTCTTT. Its protein is CASSDPNTEAFF.

This clone is a singleton in its sample. The J gene is TRBJ2-2, the V gene TRBV11-3; TRBD1 agrees at 9 bases. V was pared by 3 bases and J by 2 bases, with 1 base of the junction left unmatched. The CDR3 contains 15 residues. From germline, CDR1 is SGHNT and CDR2 YENEEA. This CDR3 reads CASSLGQGNTGELFF. The CDR3, as DNA: TGTGCCAGCAGCTTGGGACAGGGAAACACCGGGGAGCTGTTTTTT.

This rearrangement joins TRBV11-2 to TRBJ2-5, with D uncertain. Germline CDR1 and CDR2: SGHAT and FQNNGV. V dropped 2 bases and J dropped 5 bases, with 12 bases sitting between them. The CDR3 spans 14 residues. The CDR3 here is CASSLFGGRETQYF. DNA for the CDR3: TGTGCCAGCAGCTTATTTGGCGGCCGGGAGACCCAGTACTTC. The entire variable domain, with the rest obtained from reference TRBV11-2 and TRBJ2-5, is as follows: EAGVAQSPRYKIIEKRQSVAFWCNPISGHATLYWYQQILGQGPKLLIQFQNNGVVDDSQLPKDRFSAERLKGVDSTLKIQPAKLEDSAVYLCASSLFGGRETQYFGPGTRLLVL.

The CDR3 coding sequence is TGTGCCAGCAGAACAGGCAGGCACGAGCAGTACTTC. Translation: CASRTGRHEQYF. This chain links TRBV2 with TRBJ2-7, with D tentatively TRBD1 (5 bases). The CDR3 sequence is 12 residues long. V was cut by 6 bases and J by 5 bases, with 11 bases left in between. The V gene's germline CDR1 is SNHLY and CDR2 FYNNEI.

V gene TRBV9 combines with J gene TRBJ1-4; tentative D call: TRBD1 (5 bases). From germline, CDR1 is SGDLS and CDR2 YYNGEE. V lost 5 bases, J lost 8 bases, and 19 bases lay in between. This CDR3 region has 15 residues. In nucleotides, the CDR3 is TGTGCCAGCAGTCACAATGGGGACGGCCCCGAAAAACTGTTTTTT. The encoded protein is CASSHNGDGPEKLFF.

V and J are TRBV23-1 and TRBJ2-3; a possible D gene is TRBD2 (5 bases). TRBV23-1 is an open reading frame, and its role is uncertain. V lost 1 base, J lost 1 base, and 15 bases lay in between. This CDR3 region has 17 residues. CDR3 sequence reads: CASSQLGREGRTDTQYF. CDR3 DNA sequence: TGCGCCAGCAGTCAATTGGGCCGGGAAGGGCGCACAGATACGCAGTATTTT.

The chain recombines TRBV30 with TRBJ1-1; no firm D call. The CDR3 loop spans 12 amino acids. Trimming removed 2 bases at V and 6 bases at J, with 10 bases between. CDR1 GTSNPN and CDR2 SVGIG come from the germline V gene (reference sequence). The CDR3 bases are TGTGCCTGGAGTCCCCAGACACCTGAAGCTTTCTTT. Amino acids: CAWSPQTPEAFF.

The gene calls are TRBV5-4 and TRBJ1-1, with 7 bases aligning to TRBD1. V was pared by 4 bases and J by 5 bases, with 5 bases of the junction left unmatched. CDR1 is SGHNT, CDR2 YYREEE, per germline (reference sequence). There are 13 residues in the CDR3. This chain's CDR3 is CASSGRGQTEAFF. The CDR3 nucleotides read TGTGCCAGCAGCGGGAGGGGGCAGACTGAAGCTTTCTTT.